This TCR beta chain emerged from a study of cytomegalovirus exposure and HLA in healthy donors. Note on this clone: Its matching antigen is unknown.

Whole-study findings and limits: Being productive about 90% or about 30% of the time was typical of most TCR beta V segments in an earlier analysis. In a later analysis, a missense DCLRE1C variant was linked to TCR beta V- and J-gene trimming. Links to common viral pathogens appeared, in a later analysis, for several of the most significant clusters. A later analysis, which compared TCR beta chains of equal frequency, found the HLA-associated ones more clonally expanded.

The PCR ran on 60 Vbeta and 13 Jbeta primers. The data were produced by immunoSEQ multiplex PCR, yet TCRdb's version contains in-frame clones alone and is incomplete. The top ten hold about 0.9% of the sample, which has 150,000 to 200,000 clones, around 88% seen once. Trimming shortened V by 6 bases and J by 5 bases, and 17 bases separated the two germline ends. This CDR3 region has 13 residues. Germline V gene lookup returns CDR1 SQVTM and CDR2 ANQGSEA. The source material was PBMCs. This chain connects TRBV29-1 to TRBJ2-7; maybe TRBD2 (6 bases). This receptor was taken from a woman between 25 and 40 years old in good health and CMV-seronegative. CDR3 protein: CSVATGRQNEQYF. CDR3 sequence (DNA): TGCAGCGTCGCCACGGGGAGGCAGAACGAGCAGTACTTC.